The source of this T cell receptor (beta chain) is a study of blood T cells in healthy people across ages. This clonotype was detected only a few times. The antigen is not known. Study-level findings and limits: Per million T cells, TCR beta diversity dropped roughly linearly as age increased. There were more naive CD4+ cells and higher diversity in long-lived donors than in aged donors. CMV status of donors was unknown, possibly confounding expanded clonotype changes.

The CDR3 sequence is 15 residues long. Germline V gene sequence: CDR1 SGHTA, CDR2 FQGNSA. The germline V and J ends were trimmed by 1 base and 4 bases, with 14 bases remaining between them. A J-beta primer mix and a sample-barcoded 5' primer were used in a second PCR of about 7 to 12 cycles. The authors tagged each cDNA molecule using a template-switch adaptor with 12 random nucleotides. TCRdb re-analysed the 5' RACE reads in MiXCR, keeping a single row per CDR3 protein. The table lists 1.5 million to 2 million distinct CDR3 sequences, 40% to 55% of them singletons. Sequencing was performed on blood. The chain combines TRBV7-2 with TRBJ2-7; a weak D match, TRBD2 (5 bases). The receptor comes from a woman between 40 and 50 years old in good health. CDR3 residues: CASSLGGSRLYEQYF. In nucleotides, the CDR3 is TGTGCCAGCAGCTTAGGCGGGTCTAGACTGTACGAGCAGTACTTC.